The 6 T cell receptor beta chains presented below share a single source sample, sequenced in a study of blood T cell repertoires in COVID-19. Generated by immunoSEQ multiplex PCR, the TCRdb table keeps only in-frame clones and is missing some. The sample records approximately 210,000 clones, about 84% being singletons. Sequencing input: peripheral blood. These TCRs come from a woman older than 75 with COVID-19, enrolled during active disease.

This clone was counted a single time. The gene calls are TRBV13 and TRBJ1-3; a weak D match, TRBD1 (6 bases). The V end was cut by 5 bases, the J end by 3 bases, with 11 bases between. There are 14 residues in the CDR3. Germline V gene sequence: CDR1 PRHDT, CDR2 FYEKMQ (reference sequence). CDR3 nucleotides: TGTGCCAGCAGCCTCAGGGGTGTTGGAAACACCATATATTTT. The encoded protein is CASSLRGVGNTIYF.

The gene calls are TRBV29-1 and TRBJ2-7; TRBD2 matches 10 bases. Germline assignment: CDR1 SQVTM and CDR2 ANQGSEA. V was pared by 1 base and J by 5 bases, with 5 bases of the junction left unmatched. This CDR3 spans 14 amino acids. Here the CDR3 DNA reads TGCAGCGTTGAAGGCACTAGCGGGGCCAACGAGCAGTACTTC. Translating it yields CSVEGTSGANEQYF.

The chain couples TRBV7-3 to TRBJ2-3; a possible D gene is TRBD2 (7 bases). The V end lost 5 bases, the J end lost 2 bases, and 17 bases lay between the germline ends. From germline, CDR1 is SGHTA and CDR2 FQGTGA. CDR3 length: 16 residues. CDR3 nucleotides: TGTGCCAGCAGCAAAGGGGGGGCGTACCACACAGATACGCAGTATTTT. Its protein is CASSKGGAYHTDTQYF.

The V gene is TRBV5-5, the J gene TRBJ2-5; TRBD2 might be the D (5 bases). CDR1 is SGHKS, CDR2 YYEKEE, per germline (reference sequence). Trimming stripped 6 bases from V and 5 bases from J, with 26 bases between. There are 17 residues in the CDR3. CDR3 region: CASIDAPGLPPKETQYF. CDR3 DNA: TGTGCCAGCATCGACGCCCCCGGACTGCCGCCGAAGGAGACCCAGTACTTC. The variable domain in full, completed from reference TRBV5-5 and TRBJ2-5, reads DAGVTQSPTHLIKTRGQQVTLRCSPISGHKSVSWYQQVLGQGPQFIFQYYEKEERGRGNFPDRFSARQFPNYSSELNVNALLLGDSALYLCASIDAPGLPPKETQYFGPGTRLLVL.

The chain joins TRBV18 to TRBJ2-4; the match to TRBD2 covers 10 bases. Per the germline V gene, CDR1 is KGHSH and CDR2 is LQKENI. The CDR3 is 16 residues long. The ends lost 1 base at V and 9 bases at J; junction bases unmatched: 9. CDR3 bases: TGTGCCAGCTCACCACGAGCGGGGGGGCCTACGGGCATTCAGTACTTC. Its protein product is CASSPRAGGPTGIQYF.

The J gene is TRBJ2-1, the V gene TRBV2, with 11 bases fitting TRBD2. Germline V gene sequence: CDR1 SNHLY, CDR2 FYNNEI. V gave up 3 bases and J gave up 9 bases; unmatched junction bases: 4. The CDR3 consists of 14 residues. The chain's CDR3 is CASSERLAGGEQFF. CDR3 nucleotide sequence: TGTGCCAGCAGTGAGCGGCTAGCGGGGGGTGAGCAGTTCTTC.